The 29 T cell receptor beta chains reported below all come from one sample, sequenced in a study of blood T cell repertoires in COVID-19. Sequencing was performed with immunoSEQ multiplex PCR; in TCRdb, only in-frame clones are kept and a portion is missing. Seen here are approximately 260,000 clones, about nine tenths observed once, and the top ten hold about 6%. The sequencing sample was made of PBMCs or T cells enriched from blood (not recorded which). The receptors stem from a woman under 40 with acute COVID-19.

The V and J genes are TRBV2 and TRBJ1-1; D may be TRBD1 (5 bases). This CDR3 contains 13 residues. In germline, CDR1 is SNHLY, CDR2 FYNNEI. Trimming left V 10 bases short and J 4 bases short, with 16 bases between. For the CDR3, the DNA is TGTGCCACCAAAGGGGAGGCGGGCACTGAAGCTTTCTTT. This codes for CATKGEAGTEAFF.

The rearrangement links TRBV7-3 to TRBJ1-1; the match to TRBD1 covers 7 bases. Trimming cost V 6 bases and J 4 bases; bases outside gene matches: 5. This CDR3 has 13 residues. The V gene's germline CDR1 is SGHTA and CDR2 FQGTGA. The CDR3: CASSSQGGTEAFF. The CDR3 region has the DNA TGTGCCAGCAGTAGTCAGGGGGGCACTGAAGCTTTCTTT.

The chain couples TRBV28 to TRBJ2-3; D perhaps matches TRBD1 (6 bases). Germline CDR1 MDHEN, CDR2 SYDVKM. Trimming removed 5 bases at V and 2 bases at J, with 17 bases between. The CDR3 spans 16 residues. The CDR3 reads CASSGHTGRATDTQYF. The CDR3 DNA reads TGTGCCAGCAGTGGGCACACAGGGCGAGCCACAGATACGCAGTATTTT.

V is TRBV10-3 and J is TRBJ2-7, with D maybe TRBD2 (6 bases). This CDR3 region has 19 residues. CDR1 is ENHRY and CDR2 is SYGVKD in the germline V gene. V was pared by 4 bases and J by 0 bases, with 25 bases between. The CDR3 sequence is CAISGRVGGKGTTSYEQYF. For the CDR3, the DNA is TGTGCCATCAGTGGAAGGGTGGGGGGAAAGGGTACTACCTCCTACGAGCAGTACTTC.

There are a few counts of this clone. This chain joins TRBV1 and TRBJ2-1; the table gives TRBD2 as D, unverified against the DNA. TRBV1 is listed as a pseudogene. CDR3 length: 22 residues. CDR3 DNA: TGCACCAGCAGCCCGATCCCCAAGTTCGTTATAGCGGGGTGGATTGTGTGGAATGAGCAGTTCTTC. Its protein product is CTSSPIPKFVIAGWIVWNEQFF.

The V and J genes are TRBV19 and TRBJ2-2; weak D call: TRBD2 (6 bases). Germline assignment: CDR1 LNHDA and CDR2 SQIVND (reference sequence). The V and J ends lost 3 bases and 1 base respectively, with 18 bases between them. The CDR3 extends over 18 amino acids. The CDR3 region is CASSIGSGLIRNTGELFF. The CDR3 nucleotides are TGTGCCAGTAGTATCGGTAGCGGCCTTATTAGGAACACCGGGGAGCTGTTTTTT. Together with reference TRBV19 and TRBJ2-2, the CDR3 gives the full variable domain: DGGITQSPKYLFRKEGQNVTLSCEQNLNHDAMYWYRQDPGQGLRLIYYSQIVNDFQKGDIAEGYSVSREKKESFPLTVTSAQKNPTAFYLCASSIGSGLIRNTGELFFGEGSRLTVL.

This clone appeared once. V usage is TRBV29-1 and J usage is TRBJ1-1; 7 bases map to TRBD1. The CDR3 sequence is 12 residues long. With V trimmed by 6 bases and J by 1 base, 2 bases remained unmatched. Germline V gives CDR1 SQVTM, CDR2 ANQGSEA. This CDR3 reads CSVWTGNTEAFF. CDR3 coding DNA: TGCAGCGTCTGGACAGGGAACACTGAAGCTTTCTTT. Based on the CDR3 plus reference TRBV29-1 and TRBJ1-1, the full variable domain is SAVISQKPSRDICQRGTSLTIQCQVDSQVTMMFWYRQQPGQSLTLIATANQGSEATYESGFVIDKFPISRPNLTFSTLTVSNMSPEDSSIYLCSVWTGNTEAFFGQGTRLTVV.

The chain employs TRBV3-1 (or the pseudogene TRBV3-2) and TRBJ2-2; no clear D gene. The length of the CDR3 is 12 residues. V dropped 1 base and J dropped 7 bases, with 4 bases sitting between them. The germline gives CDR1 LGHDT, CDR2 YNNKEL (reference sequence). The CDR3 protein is CASSQGIGELFF. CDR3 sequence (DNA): TGTGCCAGCAGCCAAGGTATCGGGGAGCTGTTTTTT.

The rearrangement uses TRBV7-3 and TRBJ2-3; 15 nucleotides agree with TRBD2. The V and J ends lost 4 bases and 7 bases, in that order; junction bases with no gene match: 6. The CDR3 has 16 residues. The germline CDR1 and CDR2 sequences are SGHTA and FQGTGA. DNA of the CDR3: TGTGCCAGCAGCTCCGGACTAGCGGGGGGGCAAAATACGCAGTATTTT. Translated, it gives CASSSGLAGGQNTQYF.

This chain's CDR3 is CASSLAGGRSYEQYF. The CDR3 bases are TGTGCCAGCAGCTTAGCGGGGGGGCGCTCCTACGAGCAGTACTTC. The chain combines TRBV7-2 with TRBJ2-7; perhaps TRBD2 as D (7 bases). The CDR3 totals 15 residues. Per germline, CDR1 SGHTA and CDR2 FQGNSA. The germline V and J ends were trimmed by 0 bases and 0 bases, with 9 bases remaining between them.

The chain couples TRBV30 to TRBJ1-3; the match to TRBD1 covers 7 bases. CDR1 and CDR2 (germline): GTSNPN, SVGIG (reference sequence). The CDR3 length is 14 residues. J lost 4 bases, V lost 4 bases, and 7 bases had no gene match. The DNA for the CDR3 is TGTGCCTGGAAAACCGGGACAGCCGGAAACACCATATATTTT. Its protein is CAWKTGTAGNTIYF.

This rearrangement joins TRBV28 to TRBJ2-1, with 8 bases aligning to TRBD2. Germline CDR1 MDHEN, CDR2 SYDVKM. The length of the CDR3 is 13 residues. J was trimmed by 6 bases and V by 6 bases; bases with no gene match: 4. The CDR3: CASRSSGFNEQFF. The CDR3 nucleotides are TGTGCCAGCAGGTCTAGCGGGTTCAATGAGCAGTTCTTC.

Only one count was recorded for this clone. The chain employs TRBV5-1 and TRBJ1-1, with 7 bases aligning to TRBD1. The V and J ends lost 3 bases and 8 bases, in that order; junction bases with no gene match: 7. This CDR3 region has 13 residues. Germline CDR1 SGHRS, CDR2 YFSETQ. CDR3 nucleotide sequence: TGCGCCAGCAGCTACAGGGGCGTTTCGGAAGCTTTCTTT. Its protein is CASSYRGVSEAFF.

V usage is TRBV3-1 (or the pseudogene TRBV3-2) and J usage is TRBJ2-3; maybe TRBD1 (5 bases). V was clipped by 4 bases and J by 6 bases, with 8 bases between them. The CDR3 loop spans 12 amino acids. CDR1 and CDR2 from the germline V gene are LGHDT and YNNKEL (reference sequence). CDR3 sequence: CASSRGVDTQYF. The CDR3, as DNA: TGTGCCAGCAGCCGGGGCGTGGATACGCAGTATTTT.

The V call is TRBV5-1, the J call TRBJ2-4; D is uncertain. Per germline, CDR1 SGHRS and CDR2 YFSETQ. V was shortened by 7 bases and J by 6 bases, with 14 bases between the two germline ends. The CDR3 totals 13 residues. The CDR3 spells CASPPREINIQYF. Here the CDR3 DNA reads TGCGCCAGCCCGCCTCGCGAGATAAACATTCAGTACTTC.

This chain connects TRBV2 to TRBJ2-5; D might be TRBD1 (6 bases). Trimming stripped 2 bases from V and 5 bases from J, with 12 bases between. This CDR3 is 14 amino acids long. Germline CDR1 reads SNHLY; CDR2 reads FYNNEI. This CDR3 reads CASSEFLGGETQYF. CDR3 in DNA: TGTGCCAGCAGTGAATTCCTAGGGGGTGAGACCCAGTACTTC.

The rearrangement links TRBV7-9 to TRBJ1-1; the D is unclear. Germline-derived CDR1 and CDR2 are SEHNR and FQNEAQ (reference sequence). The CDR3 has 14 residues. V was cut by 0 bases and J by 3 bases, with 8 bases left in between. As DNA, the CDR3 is TGTGCCAGCAGCTTAGCCGGTGGTCACACTGAAGCTTTCTTT. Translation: CASSLAGGHTEAFF.

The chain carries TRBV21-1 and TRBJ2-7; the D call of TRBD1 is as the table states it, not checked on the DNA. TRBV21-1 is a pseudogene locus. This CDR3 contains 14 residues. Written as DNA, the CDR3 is TGTGCCAGCAGCAAAGCGTGCAGAACCTACGAGCAGTACTTC. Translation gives CASSKACRTYEQYF.

The CDR3 DNA follows: TGTGCCTCACGGGGAGGTAATTCACCCCTCCACTTT. Its protein product is CASRGGNSPLHF. This rearrangement joins TRBV28 to TRBJ1-6; D unresolved. CDR1 and CDR2 from the germline V gene are MDHEN and SYDVKM. V lost 11 bases and J lost 6, with 11 bases in between. CDR3 length: 12 residues.

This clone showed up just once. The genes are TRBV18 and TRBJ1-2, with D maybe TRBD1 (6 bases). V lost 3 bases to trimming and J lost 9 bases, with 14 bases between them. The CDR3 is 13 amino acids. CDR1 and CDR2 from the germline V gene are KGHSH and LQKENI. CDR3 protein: CASSPLSGESYTF. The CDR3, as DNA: TGTGCCAGCTCACCTCTGTCAGGGGAAAGCTACACCTTC.

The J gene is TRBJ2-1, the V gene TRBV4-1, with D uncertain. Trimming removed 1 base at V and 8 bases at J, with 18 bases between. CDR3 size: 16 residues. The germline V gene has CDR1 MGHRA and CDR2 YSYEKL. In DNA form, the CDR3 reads TGCGCCAGCAGCCAAGTAGCTCGCTCCGGATTTGATGAGCAGTTCTTC. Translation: CASSQVARSGFDEQFF.

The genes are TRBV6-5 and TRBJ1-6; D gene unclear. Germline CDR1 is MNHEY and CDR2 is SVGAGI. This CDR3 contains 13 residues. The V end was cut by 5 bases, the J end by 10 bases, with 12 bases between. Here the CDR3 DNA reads TGTGCCAGCAGTCGGGGAGGGAGCTCACCCCTCCACTTT. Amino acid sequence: CASSRGGSSPLHF.

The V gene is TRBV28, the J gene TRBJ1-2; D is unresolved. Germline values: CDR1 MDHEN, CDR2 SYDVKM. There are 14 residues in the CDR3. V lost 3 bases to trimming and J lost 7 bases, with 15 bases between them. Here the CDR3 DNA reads TGTGCCAGCAGTTTTGAGGCCCTGGGTCCTGGCTACACCTTC. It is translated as CASSFEALGPGYTF.

The CDR3 loop reads CAISEAEVGQFF. The DNA of the CDR3 is TGTGCCATCAGTGAGGCCGAGGTGGGGCAGTTCTTC. V gene TRBV10-3 combines with J gene TRBJ2-1; unclear D gene. V gave up 2 bases and J gave up 12 bases, with 11 bases separating them. This CDR3 region has 12 residues. The germline V gene encodes CDR1 ENHRY and CDR2 SYGVKD.

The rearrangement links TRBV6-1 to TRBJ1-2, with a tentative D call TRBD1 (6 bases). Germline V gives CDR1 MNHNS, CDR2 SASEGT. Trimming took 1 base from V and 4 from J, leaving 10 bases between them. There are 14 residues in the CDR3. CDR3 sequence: CASSEVTGFYGYTF. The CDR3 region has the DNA TGTGCCAGCAGTGAAGTAACAGGGTTCTATGGCTACACCTTC.

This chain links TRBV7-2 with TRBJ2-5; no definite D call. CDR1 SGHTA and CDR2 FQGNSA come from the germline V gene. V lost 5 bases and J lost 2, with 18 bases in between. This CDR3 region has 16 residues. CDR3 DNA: TGTGCCAGCAGCCCCCGAACTACCGACCGACAAGAGACCCAGTACTTC. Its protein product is CASSPRTTDRQETQYF.

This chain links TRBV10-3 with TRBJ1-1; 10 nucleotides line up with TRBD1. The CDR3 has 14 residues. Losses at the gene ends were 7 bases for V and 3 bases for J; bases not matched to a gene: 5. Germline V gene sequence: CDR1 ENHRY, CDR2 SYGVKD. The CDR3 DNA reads TGTGCCATCACCTCGGGACAGGGGTACACTGAAGCTTTCTTT. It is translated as CAITSGQGYTEAFF.

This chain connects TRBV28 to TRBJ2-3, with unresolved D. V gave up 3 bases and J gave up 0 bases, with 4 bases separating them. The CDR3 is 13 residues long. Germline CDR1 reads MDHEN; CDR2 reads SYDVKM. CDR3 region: CASSFLSTDTQYF. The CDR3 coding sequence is TGTGCCAGCAGTTTCCTCAGCACAGATACGCAGTATTTT.

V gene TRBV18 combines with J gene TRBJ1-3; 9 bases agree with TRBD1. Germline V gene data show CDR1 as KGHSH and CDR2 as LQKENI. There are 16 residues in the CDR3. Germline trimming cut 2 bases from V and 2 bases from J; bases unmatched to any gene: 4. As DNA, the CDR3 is TGTGCCAGCTCACCAGCCGGGACAGGGACTGGAAACACCATATATTTT. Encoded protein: CASSPAGTGTGNTIYF.